These 3 T cell receptor beta chains came from one sample sequenced in a study of blood T cell repertoires in COVID-19. TCRdb keeps only in-frame clones here, not all; method: immunoSEQ multiplex PCR. The sample consists of about 200,000 clones, 75% to 90% of them appearing once. The sequenced sample consisted of peripheral blood. These receptors were collected from a woman aged 40-49 years with acute or convalescent COVID-19.

This sequence joins TRBV5-1 and TRBJ2-1; 7 nucleotides match TRBD2. The CDR3 is made up of 15 amino acids. V shed 0 bases and J 9 bases; nucleotides not matched to a gene: 9. The V gene's germline CDR1 is SGHRS and CDR2 YFSETQ. The chain's CDR3 is CASSLEGGGRGEQFF. The DNA of the CDR3 is TGCGCCAGCAGCTTGGAAGGCGGGGGTAGGGGTGAGCAGTTCTTC. Based on the CDR3 plus reference TRBV5-1 and TRBJ2-1, the full variable domain is KAGVTQTPRYLIKTRGQQVTLSCSPISGHRSVSWYQQTPGQGLQFLFEYFSETQRNKGNFPGRFSGRQFSNSRSEMNVSTLELGDSALYLCASSLEGGGRGEQFFGPGTRLTVL.

Regarding this clone: Other DNA sequences in this specimen translate into the identical CDR3. The chain has TRBV5-1 and TRBJ2-1, with a possible D match to TRBD2 (5 bases). Germline loops: CDR1 SGHRS, CDR2 YFSETQ. With 2 bases removed from V and 2 bases from J, the gap between germline ends came to 8 bases. The CDR3 is 14 amino acids. CDR3 bases: TGCGCCAGCAGCTTAGGCGGGCCCTACAATGAGCAGTTCTTC. It specifies CASSLGGPYNEQFF.

This chain uses TRBV7-9 with TRBJ1-4; D call uncertain. This CDR3 comprises 15 residues. Germline values: CDR1 SEHNR, CDR2 FQNEAQ (reference sequence). V was clipped by 4 bases and J by 0 bases, with 9 bases between them. The DNA for the CDR3 is TGTGCCAGCAGCTCTTACAGTTCAACTAATGAAAAACTGTTTTTT. Protein product: CASSSYSSTNEKLFF. The whole variable domain, remainder taken from reference TRBV7-9 and TRBJ1-4, is DTGVSQNPRHKITKRGQNVTFRCDPISEHNRLYWYRQTLGQGPEFLTYFQNEAQLEKSRLLSDRFSAERPKGSFSTLEIQRTEQGDSAMYLCASSSYSSTNEKLFFGSGTQLSVL.